These T cell receptor beta chains were read from a single sample in a study of shared clonotypes between healthy human individuals. Data came from immunoSEQ multiplex PCR; TCRdb stores just in-frame clones and leaves some out. The sample contains approximately 2,000,000 clones, 93% of which appear only once. Specimen: naive CD8+ T cells from PBMCs. The receptor source for this set is a man aged 18 to 30 in good health. Some clones in this sample may be carry-over from other donors' samples. Each CDR3 is given with its conserved first and last residue. A D gene is named only where the DNA matches it firmly. Size tells how often a clone was seen (once, few, many) or the class of an expanded clone, and some rows leave it out.

J: TRBJ1-2; V: TRBV19; length: 16; size: .; D: .; DNA: TGTGCCAGTAGCAATTCTAGACAGGATGGGAACTATGGCTACACCTTC; CDR3: CASSNSRQDGNYGYTF
J: TRBJ2-5; V: TRBV9; length: 12; size: .; D: .; DNA: TGTGCCAGCAGCGGTAGAGGCGAGACCCAGTACTTC; CDR3: CASSGRGETQYF
J: TRBJ2-5; V: TRBV2; length: 18; size: .; D: TRBD2; DNA: TGTGCCAGCAGTGGCCGCACAGGGACTAGCGGATCCTATGTGGCCCAGTACTTC; CDR3: CASSGRTGTSGSYVAQYF
J: TRBJ2-7; V: TRBV5-1; length: 14; size: .; D: .; DNA: TGCGCCAGCAGCTTGGGGGACTGGGACTACGAGCAGTACTTC; CDR3: CASSLGDWDYEQYF
J: TRBJ2-7; V: TRBV10-3; length: 14; size: once; D: .; DNA: TGTGCCATCAGTGAGGTGGACAACTCCTACGAGCAGTACTTC; CDR3: CAISEVDNSYEQYF
J: TRBJ2-1; V: TRBV7-3; length: 20; size: .; D: TRBD2; DNA: TGTGCCAGCAGCTTAACGGGGACTAGCCCTGGCTACAATCCCTACAATGAGCAGTTCTTC; CDR3: CASSLTGTSPGYNPYNEQFF
J: TRBJ1-2; V: TRBV7-9; length: 14; size: .; D: .; DNA: TGTGCCAGCACCAGTGGGTTGGAGAACTATGGCTACACCTTC; CDR3: CASTSGLENYGYTF
J: TRBJ2-1; V: TRBV6-5; length: 14; size: .; D: .; DNA: TGTGCCAGCAGTTACTCGGGGACCTACAATGAGCAGTTCTTC; CDR3: CASSYSGTYNEQFF
J: TRBJ2-7; V: TRBV27; length: 15; size: .; D: TRBD2; DNA: TGTGCCAGCAGTTTATATCTAGCGGCCAACTACGAGCAGTACTTC; CDR3: CASSLYLAANYEQYF
J: TRBJ2-7; V: TRBV6-1; length: 15; size: .; D: .; DNA: TGTGCCAGCAGTGCCCCCAGGGCTAGCAGATACGAGCAGTACTTC; CDR3: CASSAPRASRYEQYF
J: TRBJ2-3; V: TRBV12-5; length: 14; size: .; D: TRBD2; DNA: TGTGCTAGTGGGGTAGCGGGAGGTGCAGATACGCAGTATTTT; CDR3: CASGVAGGADTQYF
J: TRBJ2-1; V: TRBV4-1; length: 14; size: .; D: .; DNA: TGCGCCAGCAGCCAAGTCGGAGTGTACAATGAGCAGTTCTTC; CDR3: CASSQVGVYNEQFF
J: TRBJ2-7; V: TRBV19; length: 14; size: once; D: TRBD1; DNA: TGTGCCAGTAGTATCCGGGACAGATCCTACGAGCAGTACTTC; CDR3: CASSIRDRSYEQYF
J: TRBJ2-1; V: TRBV1; length: 17; size: .; D: .; DNA: TGCACCAGCAGCCAAGACCCCCTCCAGCGAGGGTACAATGAGCAGTTCTTC; CDR3: CTSSQDPLQRGYNEQFF
J: TRBJ2-7; V: TRBV19; length: 13; size: .; D: .; DNA: TGTGCCAGTAGCGAGGGGAGTACCTACGAGCAGTACTTC; CDR3: CASSEGSTYEQYF
J: TRBJ2-1; V: TRBV6-5; length: 11; size: once; D: TRBD1; DNA: TGTGCCACCCAGACAGGGGATGAGCAGTTCTTC; CDR3: CATQTGDEQFF
J: TRBJ2-7; V: TRBV19; length: 14; size: .; D: .; DNA: TGTGCCAGTAGTACCCGGGGACTGTCCTACGAGCAGTACTTC; CDR3: CASSTRGLSYEQYF
J: TRBJ2-1; V: TRBV7-6; length: 17; size: .; D: TRBD2; DNA: TGTGCCAGCAGCTTAGGGACTAGCGGGAGTTTTTTTAATGAGCAGTTCTTC; CDR3: CASSLGTSGSFFNEQFF
J: TRBJ2-3; V: TRBV27; length: 14; size: .; D: .; DNA: TGTGCCAGCAGTTCCAGGGTAGCAACAGATACGCAGTATTTT; CDR3: CASSSRVATDTQYF
J: TRBJ1-2; V: TRBV6-6; length: 16; size: once; D: .; DNA: TGTGCCAGCAGCAAGTCGACCGTTCTTAGGGACTATGGCTACACCTTC; CDR3: CASSKSTVLRDYGYTF
J: TRBJ1-1; V: TRBV19; length: 15; size: .; D: TRBD1; DNA: TGTGCCAGTGGACAATTCCGGGACAGAAAAGCTGAAGCTTTCTTT; CDR3: CASGQFRDRKAEAFF
J: TRBJ2-7; V: TRBV28; length: 14; size: .; D: .; DNA: TGTGCCAGCAGTTCCCGCCTAGGGGCCTACGAGCAGTACTTC; CDR3: CASSSRLGAYEQYF
J: TRBJ2-1; V: TRBV19; length: 16; size: .; D: TRBD2; DNA: TGTGCCAGTAGTTCCAGAGGACTAGCGGGAGGGGATGAGCAGTTCTTC; CDR3: CASSSRGLAGGDEQFF